The next 26 T cell receptor beta chains were all read from a single sample in a study of early T cells in non-severe SARS-CoV-2 infection. In TCRdb, the 5' RACE reads were re-called with MiXCR into one record per CDR3 protein. The top ten clones hold approximately 11% of a sample with about 30,000 distinct CDR3 sequences, roughly 5.1% of them seen once. The sequenced sample was whole blood. Receptor source: an adult who was a healthcare worker with PCR-confirmed SARS-CoV-2 infection or an uninfected control (not recorded which).

This clonotype was counted a few times. The chain links TRBV6-2 or TRBV6-3 to TRBJ2-5; tentative D call: TRBD1 (6 bases). Germline values: CDR1 MNHEY, CDR2 SVGEGT. V lost 2 bases and J 5 bases, leaving 12 bases between the germline ends. The CDR3 contains 14 residues. The CDR3 nucleotides are TGTGCCAGCAGTTACCACAGGGAATGGGAGACCCAGTACTTC. Translation: CASSYHREWETQYF.

This clonotype was seen repeatedly, ten times or more. This chain connects TRBV20-1 to TRBJ2-7; TRBD2 matches 9 bases. Per germline, CDR1 DFQATT and CDR2 SNEGSKA (reference sequence). The CDR3 spans 17 residues. V dropped 2 bases and J dropped 2; count of bases not matched to a gene: 13. The CDR3 loop reads CSARPRRKAGGTYEQYF. In nucleotides, the CDR3 is TGCAGTGCTAGACCGCGACGAAAGGCGGGGGGGACCTACGAGCAGTACTTC.

This clonotype was recorded at least ten times. V usage is TRBV29-1 and J usage is TRBJ2-3; TRBD2 is a possible D gene (6 bases). V was cut by 6 bases and J by 1 base, with 8 bases left in between. Germline assignment: CDR1 SQVTM and CDR2 ANQGSEA. The CDR3 runs to 12 residues. In DNA, the CDR3 is TGCAGCGTCGCGGGGTGCACAGATACGCAGTATTTT. Translation: CSVAGCTDTQYF.

V gene TRBV7-2 combines with J gene TRBJ1-1; 9 bases line up with TRBD1. The CDR3 length is 16 residues. V was pared by 5 bases and J by 7 bases, with 14 bases of the junction left unmatched. Germline V CDR1 and CDR2: SGHTA, FQGNSA. Here the CDR3 reads CASSPAGTGTTNEAFF. In DNA form, the CDR3 reads TGTGCCAGCAGCCCAGCCGGGACAGGGACCACCAATGAAGCTTTCTTT.

This clonotype appeared once. CDR3 residues: CASSQDRAQAFF. CDR3 in DNA: TGTGCCAGCAGTCAGGACAGGGCTCAAGCTTTCTTT. The rearrangement uses TRBV6-6 and TRBJ1-1; the match to TRBD1 covers 8 bases. CDR1 and CDR2 from the germline V gene are MNHNY and SVGAGI (reference sequence). The CDR3 is 12 residues long. The junction had 5 bases not matched to a gene; V was cut back by 5 bases and J by 9 bases.

In this sample, this clonotype turned up many times. The chain's CDR3 is CASSLSQGVETQYF. In DNA form, the CDR3 reads TGTGCCAGCAGTTTATCGCAGGGGGTGGAGACCCAGTACTTC. The chain has TRBV27 and TRBJ2-5, with 7 bases lining up with TRBD1. V shed 0 bases, J shed 5 bases, and the junction held 3 bases outside the gene matches. This CDR3 contains 14 residues. In germline, CDR1 is MNHEY, CDR2 SMNVEV (reference sequence).

The chain carries TRBV11-1 and TRBJ1-5; D remains ambiguous. The CDR3 loop spans 12 amino acids. The ends were cut back, 5 bases at V and 7 bases at J, with 9 bases in the middle. Germline CDR1 and CDR2: SGHAT and FQDESV (reference sequence). CDR3 bases: TGTGCCAGCAGCCACAATAACCAGCCCCAGCATTTT. It translates to CASSHNNQPQHF. Together with reference TRBV11-1 and TRBJ1-5, the CDR3 gives the full variable domain: EAEVAQSPRYKITEKSQAVAFWCDPISGHATLYWYRQILGQGPELLVQFQDESVVDDSQLPKDRFSAERLKGVDSTLKIQPAELGDSAMYLCASSHNNQPQHFGDGTRLSIL.

There are many counts of this clonotype. The chain combines TRBV14 with TRBJ2-7; 7 bases map to TRBD2. Germline CDR1 is SGHDN and CDR2 is FVKESK. Germline trimming cut 0 bases from V and 6 bases from J; bases unmatched to any gene: 8. The CDR3 is 15 residues long. The CDR3 reads CASSQDWGRASEQYF. In DNA, the CDR3 is TGTGCCAGCAGCCAAGATTGGGGGAGGGCCTCCGAGCAGTACTTC.

This clonotype appeared many times. The chain recombines TRBV20-1 with TRBJ2-5; D is undetermined. The germline V gene has CDR1 DFQATT and CDR2 SNEGSKA (reference sequence). With 6 bases removed from V and 2 bases from J, the gap between germline ends came to 10 bases. The CDR3 loop spans 12 amino acids. The CDR3 loop reads CSATTRQETQYF. The DNA for the CDR3 is TGCAGTGCCACCACCCGTCAAGAGACCCAGTACTTC.

This clonotype is labeled as medium-sized. This chain links TRBV7-9 with TRBJ2-5, with D uncertain. CDR1 is SEHNR and CDR2 is FQNEAQ in the germline V gene (reference sequence). CDR3 length equals 12 residues. The V and J ends lost 3 bases and 1 base respectively, with 3 bases between them. The CDR3 coding sequence is TGTGCCAGCAGCTTCTCCCAAGAGACCCAGTACTTC. Translation gives CASSFSQETQYF.

This clonotype was observed a few times. This CDR3 reads CASSLESGTEEQYF. DNA of the CDR3: TGTGCCAGCAGTCTAGAATCCGGGACGGAAGAGCAGTACTTC. This chain joins TRBV6-5 and TRBJ2-7; D is possibly TRBD1 or TRBD2 (5 bases each). Trimming cost V 5 bases and J 7 bases, with 18 bases left between them. The CDR3 has 14 amino acids. Germline loops: CDR1 MNHEY, CDR2 SVGAGI.

There are many counts of this clonotype. J is TRBJ2-5 and V is TRBV7-9, with TRBD2 as a possible D gene (5 bases). The CDR3 is 14 amino acids. Trimming removed 6 bases at V and 2 bases at J, with 13 bases between. Germline CDR1 and CDR2: SEHNR and FQNEAQ (reference sequence). Written as DNA, the CDR3 is TGTGCCAGCAGTTTCCGGGGAAATCAAGAGACCCAGTACTTC. Protein product: CASSFRGNQETQYF.

This clonotype was observed a few times. The chain carries TRBV15 and TRBJ2-7, with a weak D call TRBD2 (6 bases). The V gene's germline CDR1 is LNHNV and CDR2 YYDKDF (reference sequence). The CDR3 totals 12 residues. Trimming cost V 2 bases and J 6 bases, with 8 bases left between them. The CDR3 sequence is CATSRQGGEQYF. Written as DNA, the CDR3 is TGTGCCACCAGCAGACAGGGAGGCGAGCAGTACTTC.

This clonotype was seen at least ten times. This chain uses TRBV6-1 with TRBJ2-1; 9 nucleotides match TRBD2. The junction had 4 bases not matched to a gene; V was cut back by 4 bases and J by 0 bases. This CDR3 is 16 amino acids long. CDR1 is MNHNS and CDR2 is SASEGT in the germline V gene. The chain's CDR3 is CASSVTSGSSYNEQFF. In nucleotides, the CDR3 is TGTGCCAGCAGTGTAACTAGCGGGTCCTCCTACAATGAGCAGTTCTTC.

This clonotype has a count of ten or more. An end of the junction does not agree with germline; a read error may underlie this. The rearrangement joins TRBV7-9 to TRBJ2-3; TRBD2 aligns across 8 bases. The CDR3 runs to 12 residues. Germline-derived CDR1 and CDR2 are SEHNR and FQNEAQ (reference sequence). CDR3 amino acids: CIAGGSTDTQYF. The CDR3 DNA reads as TGCATTGCGGGGGGAAGCACAGATACGCAGTATTTT.

This clonotype was seen repeatedly, ten times or more. The chain has TRBV5-1 and TRBJ2-1; a weak D match, TRBD2 (5 bases). Germline CDR1 SGHRS, CDR2 YFSETQ. The CDR3 runs 14 residues. V lost 4 bases and J 4 bases, leaving 12 bases between the germline ends. DNA of the CDR3: TGCGCCAGCAGCGGAGGCTTAATTTACAATGAGCAGTTCTTC. It translates to CASSGGLIYNEQFF.

At least ten counts were recorded for this clonotype. The V gene is TRBV5-4, the J gene TRBJ2-7; TRBD1 aligns across 8 bases. With 4 bases clipped from V and 3 bases from J, the junction kept 6 bases outside the gene matches. Germline assignment: CDR1 SGHNT and CDR2 YYREEE (reference sequence). The CDR3 has 14 amino acids. The CDR3 loop is CASSEGTGNYEQYF. CDR3 DNA: TGTGCCAGCAGCGAGGGGACAGGAAACTACGAGCAGTACTTC.

This clonotype was detected ten times or more. The chain couples TRBV7-6 to TRBJ2-3; 7 nucleotides line up with TRBD2. Germline lookup yields CDR1 SGHVS and CDR2 FNYEAQ. V shed 4 bases, J shed 9 bases, and the junction held 7 bases outside the gene matches. This CDR3 is 13 amino acids long. Written as DNA, the CDR3 is TGTGCCAGCAGCTCCCGACTAGCTATAACGCAGTATTTT. This codes for CASSSRLAITQYF.

This clonotype was recorded at least ten times. This sequence joins TRBV7-2 and TRBJ1-1; D gene ambiguous. V was cut by 2 bases and J by 13 bases, with 17 bases left in between. Germline V gene lookup returns CDR1 SGHTA and CDR2 FQGNSA. The CDR3 is 13 amino acids. CDR3 coding DNA: TGTGCCAGCAGCTTACGAAGGACCGAGCAGGTTTTCTTT. Encoded protein: CASSLRRTEQVFF.

This clonotype showed up just a few times. This chain connects TRBV2 to TRBJ1-1, with D unclear. CDR1 is SNHLY, CDR2 FYNNEI, per germline. The CDR3 extends over 14 amino acids. The V end lost 2 bases, the J end lost 8 bases, and 15 bases lay between the germline ends. For the CDR3, the DNA is TGTGCCAGCAGTGAATGGACCTCGAGTGAAGAAGCTTTCTTT. This translates into CASSEWTSSEEAFF.

In this sample, this clonotype turned up many times. The chain recombines TRBV5-5 with TRBJ2-1, with 9 positions matching TRBD1. The length of the CDR3 is 18 residues. The germline V gene has CDR1 SGHKS and CDR2 YYEKEE (reference sequence). V lost 4 bases and J lost 0; bases outside the gene matches: 11. Here the CDR3 reads CASSHRTGAFGSYNEQFF. The CDR3 region has the DNA TGTGCCAGCAGCCACAGGACAGGGGCATTCGGCTCCTACAATGAGCAGTTCTTC.

Only a few counts were recorded for this clonotype. This chain joins TRBV5-4 and TRBJ2-3; D unresolved. The CDR3 sequence is 15 residues long. The V end was cut by 2 bases, the J end by 0 bases, with 10 bases between. Germline CDR1 and CDR2: SGHNT and YYREEE (reference sequence). CDR3: CASSLGPSSTDTQYF. The CDR3 nucleotides read TGTGCCAGCAGCTTAGGACCTTCTAGCACAGATACGCAGTATTTT.

This clonotype was detected many times. V is TRBV7-8 and J is TRBJ2-6; either TRBD1 or TRBD2 may fit D (6 bases each). The germline V and J ends were trimmed by 1 base and 3 bases, with 16 bases remaining between them. The CDR3 runs 18 residues. Germline CDR1 reads SGHVS; CDR2 reads FQNEAQ. CDR3 amino acids: CASSLEGTGAFGANVLTF. Here the CDR3 DNA reads TGTGCCAGCAGCTTAGAAGGGACGGGGGCCTTTGGGGCCAACGTCCTGACTTTC.

The chain has TRBV30 and TRBJ2-3; 11 bases are shared with TRBD1. Germline V gene sequence: CDR1 GTSNPN, CDR2 SVGIG (reference sequence). Trimming at V came to 4 bases and at J to 4 bases, leaving 4 bases not matched to a gene. The CDR3 totals 14 residues. This chain's CDR3 is CAWNRDRGSDTQYF. DNA for the CDR3: TGTGCCTGGAACCGGGACAGGGGGTCAGATACGCAGTATTTT.

Many counts were recorded for this clonotype. The J gene is TRBJ1-6, the V gene TRBV20-1, with 7 bases lining up with TRBD1. This CDR3 is built from 13 residues. Germline V gives CDR1 DFQATT, CDR2 SNEGSKA (reference sequence). The V segment lost 3 bases and the J segment 9 bases; nucleotides outside the gene matches: 5. The CDR3 protein is CSARGTVTSPLHF. CDR3 in DNA: TGCAGTGCTAGGGGGACAGTGACTTCACCCCTCCACTTT.

This clonotype occurred many times. The V call is TRBV6-1, the J call TRBJ1-1; maybe TRBD1 (6 bases). CDR1 is MNHNS, CDR2 SASEGT, per germline. The V end lost 6 bases, the J end lost 2 bases, and 19 bases lay between the germline ends. This CDR3 contains 16 residues. The chain's CDR3 is CASREGEPLQNTEAFF. The CDR3 DNA reads as TGTGCCAGCAGGGAGGGGGAACCCTTACAAAACACTGAAGCTTTCTTT.